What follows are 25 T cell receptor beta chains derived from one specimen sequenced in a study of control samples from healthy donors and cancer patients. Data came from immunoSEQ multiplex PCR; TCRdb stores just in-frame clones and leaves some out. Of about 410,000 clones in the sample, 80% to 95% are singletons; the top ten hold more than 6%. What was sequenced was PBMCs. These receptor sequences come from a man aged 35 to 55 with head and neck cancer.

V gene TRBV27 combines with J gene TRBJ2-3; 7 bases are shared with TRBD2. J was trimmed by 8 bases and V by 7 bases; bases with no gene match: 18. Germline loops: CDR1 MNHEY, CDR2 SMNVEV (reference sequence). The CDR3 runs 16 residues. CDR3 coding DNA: TGTGCCAGCACCTTCGGTAGCGGGCCGAACACTGGTACGCAGTATTTT. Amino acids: CASTFGSGPNTGTQYF.

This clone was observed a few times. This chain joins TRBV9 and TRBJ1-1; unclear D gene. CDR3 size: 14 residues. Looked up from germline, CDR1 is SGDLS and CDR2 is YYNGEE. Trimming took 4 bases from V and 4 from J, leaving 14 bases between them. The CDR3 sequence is CASSPQTRPTEAFF. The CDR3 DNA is TGTGCCAGCAGCCCACAGACCAGGCCCACTGAAGCTTTCTTT. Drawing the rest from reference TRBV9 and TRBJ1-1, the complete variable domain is DSGVTQTPKHLITATGQRVTLRCSPRSGDLSVYWYQQSLDQGLQFLIQYYNGEERAKGNILERFSAQQFPDLHSELNLSSLELGDSALYFCASSPQTRPTEAFFGQGTRLTVV.

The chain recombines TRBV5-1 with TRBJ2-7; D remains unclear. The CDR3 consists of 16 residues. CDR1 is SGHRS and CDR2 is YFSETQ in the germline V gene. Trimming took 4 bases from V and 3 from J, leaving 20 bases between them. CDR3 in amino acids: CASSLTVNWGSYEQYF. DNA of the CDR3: TGCGCCAGCAGCCTTACAGTCAACTGGGGTAGCTACGAGCAGTACTTC.

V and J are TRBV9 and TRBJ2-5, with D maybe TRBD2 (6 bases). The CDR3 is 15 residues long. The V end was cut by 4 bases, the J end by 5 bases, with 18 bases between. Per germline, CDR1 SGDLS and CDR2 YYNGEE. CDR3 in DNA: TGTGCCAGCAGCCTGGGACTTCTAGCACGTGAGACCCAGTACTTC. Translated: CASSLGLLARETQYF.

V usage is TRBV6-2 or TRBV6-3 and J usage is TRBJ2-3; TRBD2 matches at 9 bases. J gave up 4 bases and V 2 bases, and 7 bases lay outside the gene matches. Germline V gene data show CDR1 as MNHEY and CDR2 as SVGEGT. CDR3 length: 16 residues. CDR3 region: CASSYGAGGAADTQYF. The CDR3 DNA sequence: TGTGCCAGCAGTTACGGGGCGGGAGGGGCAGCAGATACGCAGTATTTT.

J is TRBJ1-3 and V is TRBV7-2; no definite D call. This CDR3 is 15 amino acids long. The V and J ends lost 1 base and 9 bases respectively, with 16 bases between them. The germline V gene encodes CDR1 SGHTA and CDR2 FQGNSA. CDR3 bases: TGTGCCAGCAGCTTAGAGGGAACGCGTGATAGCACCATATATTTT. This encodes CASSLEGTRDSTIYF.

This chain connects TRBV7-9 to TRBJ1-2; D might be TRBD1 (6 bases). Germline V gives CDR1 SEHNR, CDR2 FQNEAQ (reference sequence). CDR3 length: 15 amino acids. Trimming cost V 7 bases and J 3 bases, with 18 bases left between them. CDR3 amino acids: CASTHPGAQHYGYTF. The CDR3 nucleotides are TGTGCCAGCACCCACCCAGGGGCACAGCACTATGGCTACACCTTC.

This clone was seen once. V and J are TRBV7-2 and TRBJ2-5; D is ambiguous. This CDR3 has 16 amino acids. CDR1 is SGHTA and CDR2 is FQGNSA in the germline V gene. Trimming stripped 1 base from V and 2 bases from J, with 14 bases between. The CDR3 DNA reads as TGTGCCAGCAGCTTAGTGTACAGAAGTCTTCAAGAGACCCAGTACTTC. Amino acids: CASSLVYRSLQETQYF.

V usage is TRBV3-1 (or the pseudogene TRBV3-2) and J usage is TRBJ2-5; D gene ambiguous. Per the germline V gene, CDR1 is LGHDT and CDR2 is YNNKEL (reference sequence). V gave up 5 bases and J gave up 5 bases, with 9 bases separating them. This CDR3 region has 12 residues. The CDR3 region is CASSSFGETQYF. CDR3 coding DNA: TGTGCCAGCAGCTCCTTCGGCGAGACCCAGTACTTC.

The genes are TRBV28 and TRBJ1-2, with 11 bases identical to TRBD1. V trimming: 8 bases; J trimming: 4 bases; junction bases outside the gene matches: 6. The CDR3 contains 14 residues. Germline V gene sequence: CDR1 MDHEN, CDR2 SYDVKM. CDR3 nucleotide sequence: TGTGCCAGCGAGGACAGGGGGCAGGTCTATGGCTACACCTTC. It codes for CASEDRGQVYGYTF.

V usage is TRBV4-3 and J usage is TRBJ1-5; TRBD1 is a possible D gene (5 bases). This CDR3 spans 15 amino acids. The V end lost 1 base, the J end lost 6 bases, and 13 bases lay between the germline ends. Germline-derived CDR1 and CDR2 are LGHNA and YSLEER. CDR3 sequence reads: CASSQVAGIGQPQHF. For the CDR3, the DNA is TGCGCCAGCAGCCAAGTTGCAGGGATCGGTCAGCCCCAGCATTTT.

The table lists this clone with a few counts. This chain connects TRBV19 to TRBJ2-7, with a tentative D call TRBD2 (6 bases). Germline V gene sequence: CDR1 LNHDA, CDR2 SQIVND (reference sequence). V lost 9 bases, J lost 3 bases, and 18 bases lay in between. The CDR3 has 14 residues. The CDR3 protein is CASSRDSWNYEQYF. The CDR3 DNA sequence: TGTGCCAGCTCCCGGGACTCTTGGAACTACGAGCAGTACTTC.

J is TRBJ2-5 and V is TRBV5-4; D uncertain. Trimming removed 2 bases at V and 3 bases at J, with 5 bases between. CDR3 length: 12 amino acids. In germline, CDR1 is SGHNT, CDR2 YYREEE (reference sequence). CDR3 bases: TGTGCCAGCAGCTTCCGCAAAGAGACCCAGTACTTC. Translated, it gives CASSFRKETQYF.

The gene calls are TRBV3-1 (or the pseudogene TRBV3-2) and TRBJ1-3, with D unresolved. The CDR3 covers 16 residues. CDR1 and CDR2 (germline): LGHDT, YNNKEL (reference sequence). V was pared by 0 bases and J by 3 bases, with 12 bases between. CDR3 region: CASSQDRRVGGNTIYF. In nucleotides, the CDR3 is TGTGCCAGCAGCCAAGATCGGAGGGTCGGTGGAAACACCATATATTTT.

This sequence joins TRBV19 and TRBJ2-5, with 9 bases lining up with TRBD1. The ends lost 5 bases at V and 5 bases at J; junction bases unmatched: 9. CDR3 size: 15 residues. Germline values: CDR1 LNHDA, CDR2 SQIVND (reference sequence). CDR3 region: CASSANRGQGETQYF. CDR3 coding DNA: TGTGCCAGTAGTGCCAACAGGGGGCAGGGGGAGACCCAGTACTTC.

CDR3 bases: TGCAGCGTTGGACGGGATGGGGATTCGGCCTCCGAGCAGTACTTC. Its translation is CSVGRDGDSASEQYF. J is TRBJ2-7 and V is TRBV29-1, with D tentatively TRBD2 (5 bases). Trimming shortened V by 4 bases and J by 6 bases, and 22 bases separated the two germline ends. The CDR3 spans 15 residues. Germline assignment: CDR1 SQVTM and CDR2 ANQGSEA.

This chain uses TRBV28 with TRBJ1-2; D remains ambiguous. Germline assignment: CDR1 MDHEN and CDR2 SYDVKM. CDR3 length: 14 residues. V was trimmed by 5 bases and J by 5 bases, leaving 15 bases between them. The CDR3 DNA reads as TGTGCCAGCAGTCCCCAAGTTGTGGGGTATGGCTACACCTTC. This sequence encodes CASSPQVVGYGYTF.

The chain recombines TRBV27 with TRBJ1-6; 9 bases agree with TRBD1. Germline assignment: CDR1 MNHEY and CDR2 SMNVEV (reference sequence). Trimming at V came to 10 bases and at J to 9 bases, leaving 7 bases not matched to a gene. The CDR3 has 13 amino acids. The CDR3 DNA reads TGTGCCACCGGGGACAGGGCCGGTTCACCCCTCCACTTT. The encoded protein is CATGDRAGSPLHF.

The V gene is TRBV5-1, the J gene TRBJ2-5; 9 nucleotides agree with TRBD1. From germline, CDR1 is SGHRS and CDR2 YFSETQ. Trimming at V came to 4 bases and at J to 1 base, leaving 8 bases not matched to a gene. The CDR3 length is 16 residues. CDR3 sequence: CASSILGQGLQETQYF. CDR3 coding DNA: TGCGCCAGCAGCATCTTGGGACAGGGCCTCCAAGAGACCCAGTACTTC.

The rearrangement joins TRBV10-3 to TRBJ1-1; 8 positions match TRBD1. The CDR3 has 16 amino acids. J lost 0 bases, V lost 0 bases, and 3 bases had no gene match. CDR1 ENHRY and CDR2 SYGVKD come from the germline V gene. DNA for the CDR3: TGTGCCATCAGTGAGTCTGACAGGGGACTGAACACTGAAGCTTTCTTT. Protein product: CAISESDRGLNTEAFF.

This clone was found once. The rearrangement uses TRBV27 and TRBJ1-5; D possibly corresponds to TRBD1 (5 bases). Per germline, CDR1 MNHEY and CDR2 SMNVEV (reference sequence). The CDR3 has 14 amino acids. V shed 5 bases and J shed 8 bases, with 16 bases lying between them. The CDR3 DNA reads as TGTGCCAGCAGTCGCGAACCTGGGGGGAAGCCCCAGCATTTT. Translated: CASSREPGGKPQHF.

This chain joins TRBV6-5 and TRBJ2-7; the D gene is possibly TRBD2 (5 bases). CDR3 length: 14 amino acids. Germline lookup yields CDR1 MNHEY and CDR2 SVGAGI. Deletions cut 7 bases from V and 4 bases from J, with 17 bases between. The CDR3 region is CASTDPKEGYEQYF. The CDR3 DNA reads TGTGCCAGCACCGATCCTAAAGAGGGATACGAGCAGTACTTC.

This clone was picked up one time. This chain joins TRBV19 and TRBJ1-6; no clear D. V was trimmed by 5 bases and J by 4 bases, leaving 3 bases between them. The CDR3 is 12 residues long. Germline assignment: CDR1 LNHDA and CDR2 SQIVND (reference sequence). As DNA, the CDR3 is TGTGCCAGTAGTCAGTATAATTCACCCCTCCACTTT. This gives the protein CASSQYNSPLHF.

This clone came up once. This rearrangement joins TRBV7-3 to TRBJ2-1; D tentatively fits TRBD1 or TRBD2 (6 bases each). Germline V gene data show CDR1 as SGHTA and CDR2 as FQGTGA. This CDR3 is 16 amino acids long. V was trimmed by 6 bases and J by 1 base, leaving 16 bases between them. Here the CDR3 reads CASSPWGASSYNEQFF. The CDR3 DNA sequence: TGTGCCAGCAGTCCCTGGGGGGCGAGTTCCTACAATGAGCAGTTCTTC.

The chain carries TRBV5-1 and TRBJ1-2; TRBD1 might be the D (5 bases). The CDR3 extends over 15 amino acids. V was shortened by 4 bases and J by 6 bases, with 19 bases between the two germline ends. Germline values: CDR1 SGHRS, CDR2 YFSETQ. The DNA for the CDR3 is TGCGCCAGCAGCCCAGGGACCGCGGCAAGGGATGGCTACACCTTC. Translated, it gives CASSPGTAARDGYTF.